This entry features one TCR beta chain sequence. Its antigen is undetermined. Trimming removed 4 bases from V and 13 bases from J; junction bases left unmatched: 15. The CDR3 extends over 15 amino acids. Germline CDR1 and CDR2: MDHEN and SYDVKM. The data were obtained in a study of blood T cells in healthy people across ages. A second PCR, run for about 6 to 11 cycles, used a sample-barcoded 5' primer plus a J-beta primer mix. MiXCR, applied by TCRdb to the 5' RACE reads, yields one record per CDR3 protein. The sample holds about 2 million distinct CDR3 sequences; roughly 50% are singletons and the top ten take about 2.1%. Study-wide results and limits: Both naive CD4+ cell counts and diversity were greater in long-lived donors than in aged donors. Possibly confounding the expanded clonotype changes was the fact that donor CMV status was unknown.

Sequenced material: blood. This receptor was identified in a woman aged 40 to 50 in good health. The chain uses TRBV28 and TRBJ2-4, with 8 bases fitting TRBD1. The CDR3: CASSSSTGTGTRQYF. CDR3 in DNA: TGTGCCAGCAGTTCCTCCACCGGGACAGGCACAAGGCAGTACTTC.